The rows below give T cell receptor beta chains drawn from one sample of a study of neoadjuvant anti-PD-1 for oral cavity cancer. The protocol was immunoSEQ multiplex PCR, while the TCRdb copy is restricted to in-frame clones and leaves out a portion. The data contain around 65,000 clones, about 90% of them singletons. The sample here was PBMCs, taken after nivolumab (anti-PD-1) treatment. Every receptor here comes from a person between 40 and 80 years old with oral cavity squamous cell carcinoma. The CDR3 runs from the conserved cysteine through the conserved F or W.

TRBJ1-2,TRBV7-3,CASSNPATGHGYTF
TRBJ1-1,TRBV11-2,CASNGGVNTEAFF
TRBJ1-5,TRBV6-6,CASSQSGQSNQPQHF
TRBJ2-3,TRBV7-6,CASSSDSTDTQYF
TRBJ1-1,TRBV15,CATSRRRGTEAFF
TRBJ1-1,TRBV27,CASSLRGAEAFF
TRBJ2-5,TRBV25-1,CASSDHPRETQYF
TRBJ1-5,TRBV2,CASKTGGSNQPQHF
TRBJ2-7,TRBV6-1,CASSFFGDSYEQYF
TRBJ2-7,TRBV6-1,CASSQRSSYEQYF
TRBJ2-7,TRBV29-1,CSVVIVTTYEQYF
TRBJ2-5,TRBV2,CASWGGPFYQETQYF
TRBJ1-2,TRBV5-6,CASSTDSPYGYTF
TRBJ2-3,TRBV5-5,CASSRSGQSTDTQYF
TRBJ2-7,TRBV5-4,CASSSLDSLYEQYF
TRBJ1-1,TRBV11-3,CASSLDRDAEAFF
TRBJ1-6,TRBV4-2,CASSQGLVSDNSPLHF
TRBJ2-7,TRBV28,CASSDRGRDEQYF
TRBJ1-4,TRBV5-4,CASSFAGGNEKLFF
TRBJ2-3,TRBV4-2,CASSQGLAGGLTSTDTQYF
TRBJ2-2,TRBV10-3,CAIGRGSNTGELFF
TRBJ1-3,TRBV27,CASSLSIGGGNTIYF
TRBJ2-3,TRBV14,CASSGASTDTQYF
TRBJ1-1,TRBV7-9,CASSSTGRAEAFF
TRBJ2-7,TRBV7-3,CASSLMGTTYEQYF
TRBJ1-5,TRBV12-5,CASGPLAVQPQHF
TRBJ1-1,TRBV9,CASSVGGQLNTEAFF
TRBJ2-5,TRBV30,CAWNRVGGETQYF
TRBJ1-5,TRBV7-2,CASSWGQGGNQPQHF
TRBJ2-7,TRBV5-1,CASSPQTGGEYEQYF
TRBJ1-3,TRBV10-1,CASSRDTSGNTIYF
TRBJ2-6,TRBV19,CASNERYGANVLTF
TRBJ2-7,TRBV4-1,CASSQDFVGETYEQYF
TRBJ2-3,TRBV19,CASSMITTSTDTQYF
TRBJ1-2,TRBV18,CASSPGRDLYGYTF
TRBJ1-5,TRBV10-3,CAIGRDRASNQPQHF
TRBJ1-3,TRBV19,CASSTDRWAGNTIYF
TRBJ1-4,TRBV2,CASSKLGQGFHGSNEKLFF
TRBJ1-2,TRBV6-4,CASTQEAGSYGYTF
TRBJ2-1,TRBV5-1,CASSFRTGAENEQFF
TRBJ2-7,TRBV10-2,CASSARRLDEQYF
TRBJ2-2,TRBV27,CASSPYRGAGPGELFF
TRBJ2-5,TRBV11-2,CASSPPGGVETQYF
TRBJ1-5,TRBV7-2,CASSPMRGSNQPQHF
TRBJ2-1,TRBV11-2,CASSLGMVASYNEQFF
TRBJ1-3,TRBV19,CASSMGDKPGNTIYF
TRBJ2-5,TRBV5-1,CASSLVSWPEETQYF
TRBJ1-1,TRBV5-4,CASRPTVMNTEAFF
TRBJ1-5,TRBV4-1,CASSQDPYSNQPQHF
TRBJ1-1,TRBV6-5,CASSYGWRTEAFF
TRBJ1-2,TRBV25-1,CASLTGGGYTF
TRBJ2-5,TRBV25-1,CASSLAGRNQETQYF
TRBJ1-1,TRBV6-4,CASRGHANTEAFF
TRBJ1-3,TRBV2,CASSPRGARGNTIYF
TRBJ2-1,TRBV15,CATSRLGEPHEQFF